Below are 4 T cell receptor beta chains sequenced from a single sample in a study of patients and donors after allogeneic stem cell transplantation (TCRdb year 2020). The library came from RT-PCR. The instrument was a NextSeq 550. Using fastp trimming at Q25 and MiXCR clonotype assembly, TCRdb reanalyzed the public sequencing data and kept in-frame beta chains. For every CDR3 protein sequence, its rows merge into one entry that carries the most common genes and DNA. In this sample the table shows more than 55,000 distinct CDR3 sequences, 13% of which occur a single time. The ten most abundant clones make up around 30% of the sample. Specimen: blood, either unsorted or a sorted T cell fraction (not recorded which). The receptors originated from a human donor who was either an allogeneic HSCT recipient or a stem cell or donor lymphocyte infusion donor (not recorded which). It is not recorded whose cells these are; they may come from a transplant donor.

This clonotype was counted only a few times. The CDR3 reads CSASGSGTGGTDTQYF. DNA of the CDR3: TGCAGTGCTAGTGGCTCAGGGACAGGAGGAACAGATACGCAGTATTTT. This rearrangement joins TRBV20-1 to TRBJ2-3, with TRBD1 identical over 8 bases. The CDR3 extends over 16 amino acids. V was pared by 3 bases and J by 3 bases, with 11 bases of the junction left unmatched. CDR1 DFQATT and CDR2 SNEGSKA come from the germline V gene (reference sequence).

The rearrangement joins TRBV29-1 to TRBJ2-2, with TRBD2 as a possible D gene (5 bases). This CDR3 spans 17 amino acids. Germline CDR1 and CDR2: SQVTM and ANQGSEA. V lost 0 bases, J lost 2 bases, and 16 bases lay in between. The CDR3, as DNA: TGCAGCGTTGAAGACGTCGGACGGGGTCATAACACCGGGGAGCTGTTTTTT. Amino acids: CSVEDVGRGHNTGELFF.

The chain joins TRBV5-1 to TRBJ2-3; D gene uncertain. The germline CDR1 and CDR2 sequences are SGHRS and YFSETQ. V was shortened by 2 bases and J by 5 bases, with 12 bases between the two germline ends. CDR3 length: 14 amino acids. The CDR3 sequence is CASSFRTPGDTQYF. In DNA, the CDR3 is TGCGCCAGCAGCTTCAGGACCCCCGGAGATACGCAGTATTTT.

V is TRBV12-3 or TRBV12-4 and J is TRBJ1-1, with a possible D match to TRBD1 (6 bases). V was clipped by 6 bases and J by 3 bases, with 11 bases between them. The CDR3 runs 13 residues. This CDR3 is CASSPGVDTEAFF. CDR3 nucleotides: TGTGCCAGCAGCCCAGGGGTTGACACTGAAGCTTTCTTT.